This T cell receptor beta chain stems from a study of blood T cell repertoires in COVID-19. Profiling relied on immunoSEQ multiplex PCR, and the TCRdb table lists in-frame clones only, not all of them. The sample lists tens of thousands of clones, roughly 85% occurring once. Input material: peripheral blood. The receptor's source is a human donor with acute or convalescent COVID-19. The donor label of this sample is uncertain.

This CDR3 reads CASGLEILAGGTDTQYF. In DNA, the CDR3 is TGTGCTAGTGGTTTGGAAATACTAGCGGGGGGCACAGATACGCAGTATTTT. The chain has TRBV12-5 and TRBJ2-3; TRBD2 matches 11 bases. Germline trimming cut 1 base from V and 1 base from J; bases unmatched to any gene: 4. Germline V gives CDR1 LGHNT, CDR2 FRNRAP. The length of the CDR3 is 17 residues.